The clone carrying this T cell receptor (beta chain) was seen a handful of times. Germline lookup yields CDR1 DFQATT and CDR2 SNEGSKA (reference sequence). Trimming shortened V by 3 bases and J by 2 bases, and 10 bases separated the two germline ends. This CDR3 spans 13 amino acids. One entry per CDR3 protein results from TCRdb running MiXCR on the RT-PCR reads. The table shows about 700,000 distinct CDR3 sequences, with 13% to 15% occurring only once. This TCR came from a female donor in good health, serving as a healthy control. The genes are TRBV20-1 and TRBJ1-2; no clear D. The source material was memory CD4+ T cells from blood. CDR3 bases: TGCAGTGCTAGTGTCCCTGAAAACTATGGCTACACCTTC. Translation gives CSASVPENYGYTF.